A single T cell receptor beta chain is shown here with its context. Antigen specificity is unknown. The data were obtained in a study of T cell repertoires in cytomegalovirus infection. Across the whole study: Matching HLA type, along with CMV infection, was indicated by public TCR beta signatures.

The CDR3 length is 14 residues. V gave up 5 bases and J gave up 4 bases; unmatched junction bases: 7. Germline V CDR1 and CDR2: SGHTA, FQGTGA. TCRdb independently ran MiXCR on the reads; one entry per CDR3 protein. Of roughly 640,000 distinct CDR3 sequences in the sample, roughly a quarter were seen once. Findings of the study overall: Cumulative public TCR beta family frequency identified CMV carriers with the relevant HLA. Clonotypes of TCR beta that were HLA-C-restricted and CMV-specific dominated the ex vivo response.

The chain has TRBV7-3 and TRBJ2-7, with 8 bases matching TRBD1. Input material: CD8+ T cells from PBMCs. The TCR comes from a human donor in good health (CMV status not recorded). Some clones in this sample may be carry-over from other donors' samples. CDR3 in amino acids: CASSTGQGGYEQYF. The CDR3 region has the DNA TGTGCCAGCAGCACCGGACAGGGAGGATACGAGCAGTACTTC. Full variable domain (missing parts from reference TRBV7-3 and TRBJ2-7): GAGVSQTPSNKVTEKGKYVELRCDPISGHTALYWYRQSLGQGPEFLIYFQGTGAADDSGLPNDRFFAVRPEGSVSTLKIQRTERGDSAVYLCASSTGQGGYEQYFGPGTRLTVT.